Presented here are 12 T cell receptor beta chains from one specimen sequenced in a study of T cells after yellow fever vaccination. Using its own MiXCR run on the 5' RACE reads, TCRdb lists one record per CDR3 protein. The sample lists some 350,000 distinct CDR3 sequences, approximately 3.9% occurring once. This sample comprised PBMCs, obtained 5 days after the yellow fever booster vaccination. Receptors were obtained from a man aged 18-30 years who received the YFV17D yellow fever vaccine.

The chain recombines TRBV20-1 with TRBJ2-7; 7 bases match TRBD2. The CDR3 is 12 residues long. Germline V gene sequence: CDR1 DFQATT, CDR2 SNEGSKA (reference sequence). CDR3 DNA sequence: TGCAGCCTCGTGGGGGGGACCTACGAGCAGTACTTC. Translation: CSLVGGTYEQYF.

This clonotype was seen more than once but under ten times. The chain couples TRBV29-1 to TRBJ2-1, with unresolved D. This CDR3 region has 16 residues. V shed 7 bases and J shed 0 bases, with 19 bases lying between them. Germline CDR1 is SQVTM and CDR2 is ANQGSEA. As DNA, the CDR3 is TGCAGCGCCACTGGACGGCAGGTCGGCTCCTACAATGAGCAGTTCTTC. Translated, it gives CSATGRQVGSYNEQFF.

This clonotype was seen more than once but under ten times. The V call is TRBV4-1, the J call TRBJ2-1; perhaps TRBD2 as D (5 bases). This CDR3 comprises 15 residues. Germline V gene sequence: CDR1 MGHRA, CDR2 YSYEKL. V dropped 4 bases and J dropped 5 bases, with 15 bases sitting between them. The DNA of the CDR3 is TGCGCCAGCAGCCCCTTCGAGGGCGCGGACAATGAGCAGTTCTTC. Encoded protein: CASSPFEGADNEQFF.

The CDR3 DNA is TGTGCCAGCAGTAGGCAAAGCAACGGAAACACCATATATTTT. Translation: CASSRQSNGNTIYF. The chain couples TRBV12-3 or TRBV12-4 to TRBJ1-3; D is undetermined. Trimming took 5 bases from V and 4 from J, leaving 12 bases between them. This CDR3 region has 14 residues.

This clonotype was detected a few times. The chain couples TRBV12-3 or TRBV12-4 to TRBJ1-2; D is possibly TRBD1 (5 bases). The CDR3 length is 16 residues. Trimming shortened V by 5 bases and J by 0 bases, and 16 bases separated the two germline ends. The CDR3 here is CASSIAGKFSNYGYTF. In nucleotides, the CDR3 is TGTGCCAGCAGTATCGCAGGGAAATTCTCTAACTATGGCTACACCTTC.

This clonotype was found many times. The CDR3 region has the DNA TGTGCCAGCAGCTTAGGGAACAGAAACACCATATATTTT. Translating gives CASSLGNRNTIYF. V and J are TRBV7-2 and TRBJ1-3; D uncertain. The CDR3 spans 13 residues. V was trimmed by 1 base and J by 5 bases, leaving 6 bases between them. The germline CDR1 and CDR2 sequences are SGHTA and FQGNSA.

This rearrangement joins TRBV9 to TRBJ2-7; D may correspond to TRBD1 or TRBD2 (5 bases each). The V end was cut by 3 bases, the J end by 6 bases, with 13 bases between. The CDR3 contains 13 residues. The germline V gene encodes CDR1 SGDLS and CDR2 YYNGEE. The CDR3 here is CASSELWGSEQYV. CDR3 coding DNA: TGTGCCAGCAGCGAGTTGTGGGGGAGCGAGCAGTACGTC.

There are a few counts of this clonotype. The chain couples TRBV7-6 to TRBJ2-1, with D unresolved. The ends were cut back, 8 bases at V and 5 bases at J, with 10 bases in the middle. The V gene's germline CDR1 is SGHVS and CDR2 FNYEAQ. The length of the CDR3 is 12 residues. CDR3 nucleotide sequence: TGTGCCAGCTTAGGCTGGAACAATGAGCAGTTCTTC. Translated, it gives CASLGWNNEQFF.

This clonotype was detected only a few times. The V gene is TRBV6-6, the J gene TRBJ2-2, with D perhaps matching TRBD1 (5 bases). The germline V and J ends were trimmed by 5 bases and 8 bases, with 15 bases remaining between them. CDR1 is MNHNY and CDR2 is SVGAGI in the germline V gene (reference sequence). This CDR3 region has 14 residues. The CDR3 here is CASSPFGAGGELFF. The CDR3 nucleotides read TGTGCCAGCAGTCCCTTTGGGGCAGGGGGGGAGCTGTTTTTT.

This clonotype has a count of ten or more. J is TRBJ2-7 and V is TRBV5-1; 10 bases match TRBD1. In germline, CDR1 is SGHRS, CDR2 YFSETQ. J gave up 2 bases and V 4 bases, and 3 bases lay outside the gene matches. The CDR3 is made up of 14 amino acids. The DNA for the CDR3 is TGCGCCAGCAGCGTAGACAGGGGGCCCTACGAGCAGTACGTC. Residues: CASSVDRGPYEQYV.

This clonotype has ten or more counts. The gene calls are TRBV28 and TRBJ2-7, with D perhaps being TRBD1 or TRBD2 (5 bases each). The CDR3 has 13 residues. Trimming removed 1 base at V and 3 bases at J, with 7 bases between. Germline V CDR1 and CDR2: MDHEN, SYDVKM. CDR3 DNA: TGTGCCAGCAGTTTATTGGGGGACTACGAGCAGTACGTC. It codes for CASSLLGDYEQYV.

This clonotype was observed at least ten times. The chain combines TRBV5-1 with TRBJ1-3, with D unclear. V lost 0 bases, J lost 4 bases, and 14 bases lay in between. CDR3 length: 16 residues. CDR1 and CDR2 from the germline V gene are SGHRS and YFSETQ. CDR3 protein: CASSLDPPDAGNTIYF. CDR3 coding DNA: TGCGCCAGCAGCTTGGACCCCCCAGATGCAGGAAACACCATATATTTT.